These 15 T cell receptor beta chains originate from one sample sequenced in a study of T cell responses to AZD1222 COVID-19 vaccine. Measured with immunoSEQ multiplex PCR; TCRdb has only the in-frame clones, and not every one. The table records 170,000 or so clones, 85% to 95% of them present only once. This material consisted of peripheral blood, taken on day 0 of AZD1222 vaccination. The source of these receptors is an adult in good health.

This CDR3 is CASSLAGPLITEAFF. DNA for the CDR3: TGTGCCAGCAGCTTAGCCGGGCCATTAATAACTGAAGCTTTCTTT. The rearrangement joins TRBV11-3 to TRBJ1-1; D gene unclear. This CDR3 has 15 residues. Germline CDR1 SGHNT, CDR2 YENEEA. The V end lost 1 base, the J end lost 5 bases, and 14 bases lay between the germline ends.

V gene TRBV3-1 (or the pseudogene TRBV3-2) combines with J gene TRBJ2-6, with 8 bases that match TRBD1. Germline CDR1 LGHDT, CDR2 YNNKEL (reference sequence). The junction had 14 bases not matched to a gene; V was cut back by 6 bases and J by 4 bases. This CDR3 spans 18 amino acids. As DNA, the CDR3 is TGTGCCAGCAGTTTCAGAGGCAGGGGGCGCACGGGGGCCAACGTCCTGACTTTC. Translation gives CASSFRGRGRTGANVLTF.

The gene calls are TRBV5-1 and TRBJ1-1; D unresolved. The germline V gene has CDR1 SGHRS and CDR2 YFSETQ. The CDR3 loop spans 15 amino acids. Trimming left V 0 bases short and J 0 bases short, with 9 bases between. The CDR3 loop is CASSLGVVVNTEAFF. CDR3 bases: TGCGCCAGCAGCTTGGGGGTAGTTGTGAACACTGAAGCTTTCTTT.

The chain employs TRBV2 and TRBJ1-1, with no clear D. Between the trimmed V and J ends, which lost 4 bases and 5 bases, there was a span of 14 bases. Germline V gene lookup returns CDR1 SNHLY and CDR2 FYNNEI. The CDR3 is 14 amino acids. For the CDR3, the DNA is TGTGCCAGCAGTGCCCACCGGGAACAGACTGAAGCTTTCTTT. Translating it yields CASSAHREQTEAFF. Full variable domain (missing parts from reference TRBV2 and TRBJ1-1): EPEVTQTPSHQVTQMGQEVILRCVPISNHLYFYWYRQILGQKVEFLVSFYNNEISEKSEIFDDQFSVERPDGSNFTLKIRSTKLEDSAMYFCASSAHREQTEAFFGQGTRLTVV.

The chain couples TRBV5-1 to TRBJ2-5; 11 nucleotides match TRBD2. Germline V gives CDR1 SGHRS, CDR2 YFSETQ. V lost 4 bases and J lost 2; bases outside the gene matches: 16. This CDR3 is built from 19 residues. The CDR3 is CASSPVFSGGAKSQETQYF. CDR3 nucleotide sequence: TGCGCCAGCAGCCCCGTTTTTAGCGGGGGGGCCAAATCACAAGAGACCCAGTACTTC.

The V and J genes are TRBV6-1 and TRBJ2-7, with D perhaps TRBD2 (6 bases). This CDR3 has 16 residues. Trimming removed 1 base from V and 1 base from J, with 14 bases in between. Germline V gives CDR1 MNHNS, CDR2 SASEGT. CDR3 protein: CASSEVGRRASYEQYF. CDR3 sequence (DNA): TGTGCCAGCAGTGAAGTTGGCAGGAGGGCATCCTACGAGCAGTACTTC.

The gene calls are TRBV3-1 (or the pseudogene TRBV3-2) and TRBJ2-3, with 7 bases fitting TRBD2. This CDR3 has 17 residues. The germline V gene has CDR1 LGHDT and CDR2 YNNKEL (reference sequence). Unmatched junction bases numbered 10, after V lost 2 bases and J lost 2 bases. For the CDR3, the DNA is TGTGCCAGCAGCCAATTTCTTCTAGCGGTTTCCACAGATACGCAGTATTTT. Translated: CASSQFLLAVSTDTQYF.

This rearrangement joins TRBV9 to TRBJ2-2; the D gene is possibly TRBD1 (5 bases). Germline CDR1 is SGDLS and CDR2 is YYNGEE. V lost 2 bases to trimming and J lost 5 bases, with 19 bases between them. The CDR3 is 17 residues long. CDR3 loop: CASSVGGARSWTGELFF. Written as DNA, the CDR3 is TGTGCCAGCAGCGTTGGTGGGGCTCGGAGTTGGACCGGGGAGCTGTTTTTT.

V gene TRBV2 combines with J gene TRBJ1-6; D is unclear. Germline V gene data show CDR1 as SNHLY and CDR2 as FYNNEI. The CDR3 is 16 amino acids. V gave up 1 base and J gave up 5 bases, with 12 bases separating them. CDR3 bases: TGTGCCAGCAGTGAAGAACGGGGAAGCAATAATTCACCCCTCCACTTT. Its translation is CASSEERGSNNSPLHF.

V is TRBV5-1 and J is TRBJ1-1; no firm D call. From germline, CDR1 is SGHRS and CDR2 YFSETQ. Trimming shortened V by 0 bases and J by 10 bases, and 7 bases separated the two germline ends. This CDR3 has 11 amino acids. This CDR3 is CASSLGTRAFF. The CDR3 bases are TGCGCCAGCAGCTTGGGGACTCGAGCTTTCTTT.

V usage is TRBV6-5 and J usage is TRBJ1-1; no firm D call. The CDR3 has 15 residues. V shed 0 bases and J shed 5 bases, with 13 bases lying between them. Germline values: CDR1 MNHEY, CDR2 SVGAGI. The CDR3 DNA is TGTGCCAGCAGTTACTCGAAACGGCAGACTACTGAAGCTTTCTTT. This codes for CASSYSKRQTTEAFF.

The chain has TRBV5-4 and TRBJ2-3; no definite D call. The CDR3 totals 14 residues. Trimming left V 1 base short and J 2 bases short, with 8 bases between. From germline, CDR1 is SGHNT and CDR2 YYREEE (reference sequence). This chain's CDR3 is CASSLRQDTDTQYF. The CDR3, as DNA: TGTGCCAGCAGCTTGCGCCAGGACACAGATACGCAGTATTTT.

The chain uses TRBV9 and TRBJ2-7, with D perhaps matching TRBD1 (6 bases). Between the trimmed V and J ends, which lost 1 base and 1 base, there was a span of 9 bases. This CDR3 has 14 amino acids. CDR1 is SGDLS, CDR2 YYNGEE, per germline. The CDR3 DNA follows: TGTGCCAGCAGCGTATGGACAGATTCCTACGAGCAGTACTTC. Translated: CASSVWTDSYEQYF.

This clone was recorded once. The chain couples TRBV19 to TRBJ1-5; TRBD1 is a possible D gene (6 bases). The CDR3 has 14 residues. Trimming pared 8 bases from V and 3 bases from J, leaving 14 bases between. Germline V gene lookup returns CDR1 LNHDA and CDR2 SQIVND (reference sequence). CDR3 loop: CASQRGANNQPQHF. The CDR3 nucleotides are TGTGCCAGTCAGAGGGGGGCCAACAATCAGCCCCAGCATTTT.

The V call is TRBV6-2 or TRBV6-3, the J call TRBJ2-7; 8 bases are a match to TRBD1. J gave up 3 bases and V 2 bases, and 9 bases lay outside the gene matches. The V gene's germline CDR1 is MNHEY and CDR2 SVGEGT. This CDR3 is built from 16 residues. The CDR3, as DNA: TGTGCCAGCAGTTACCCCATCGGACAGGGTCTCTACGAGCAGTACTTC. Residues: CASSYPIGQGLYEQYF.